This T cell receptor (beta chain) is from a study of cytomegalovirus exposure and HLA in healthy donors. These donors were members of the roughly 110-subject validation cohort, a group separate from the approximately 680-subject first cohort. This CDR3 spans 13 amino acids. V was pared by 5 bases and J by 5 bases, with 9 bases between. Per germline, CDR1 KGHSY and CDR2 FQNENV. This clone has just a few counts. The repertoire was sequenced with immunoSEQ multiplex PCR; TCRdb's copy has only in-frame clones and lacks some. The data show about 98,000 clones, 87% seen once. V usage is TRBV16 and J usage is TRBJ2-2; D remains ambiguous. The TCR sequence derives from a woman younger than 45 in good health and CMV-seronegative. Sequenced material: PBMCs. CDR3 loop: CASSTTLTGELFF. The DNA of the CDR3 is TGTGCCAGCAGCACCACCCTAACCGGGGAGCTGTTTTTT.